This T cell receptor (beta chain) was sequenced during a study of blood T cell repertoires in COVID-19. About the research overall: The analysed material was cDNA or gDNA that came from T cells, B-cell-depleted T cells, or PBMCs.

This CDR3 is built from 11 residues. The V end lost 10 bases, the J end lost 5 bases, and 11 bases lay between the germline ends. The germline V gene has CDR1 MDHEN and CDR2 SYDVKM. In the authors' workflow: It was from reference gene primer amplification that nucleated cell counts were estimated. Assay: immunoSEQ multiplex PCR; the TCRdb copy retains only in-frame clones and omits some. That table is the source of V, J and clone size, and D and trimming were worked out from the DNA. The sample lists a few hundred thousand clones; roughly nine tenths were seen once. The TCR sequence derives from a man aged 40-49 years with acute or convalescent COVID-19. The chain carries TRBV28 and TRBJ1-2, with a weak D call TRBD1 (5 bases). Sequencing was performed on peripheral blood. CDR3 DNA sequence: TGTGCCACCCGACAGCAATATGGCTACACCTTC. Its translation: CATRQQYGYTF.